This T cell receptor beta chain was profiled in a study of OX40 agonist ivuxolimab in advanced cancers. The data were produced by immunoSEQ multiplex PCR, yet TCRdb's version contains in-frame clones alone and is incomplete. Among tens of thousands of clones listed, 80% were seen once. Germline V lookup: CDR1 KGHSH, CDR2 LQKENI. Trimming pared 3 bases from V and 7 bases from J, leaving 7 bases between. The CDR3 spans 11 residues. The sample was CD4+ or CD8+ T cells sorted from blood, taken in a trial of the OX40 agonist ivuxolimab. The TCR originated in an adult with an advanced solid tumor such as melanoma, head and neck, liver or kidney cancer. This sequence joins TRBV18 and TRBJ2-7; possibly TRBD2 for D (5 bases). As DNA, the CDR3 is TGTGCCAGCTCACCCGGGGAGGAGCAGTACTTC. Residues: CASSPGEEQYF.